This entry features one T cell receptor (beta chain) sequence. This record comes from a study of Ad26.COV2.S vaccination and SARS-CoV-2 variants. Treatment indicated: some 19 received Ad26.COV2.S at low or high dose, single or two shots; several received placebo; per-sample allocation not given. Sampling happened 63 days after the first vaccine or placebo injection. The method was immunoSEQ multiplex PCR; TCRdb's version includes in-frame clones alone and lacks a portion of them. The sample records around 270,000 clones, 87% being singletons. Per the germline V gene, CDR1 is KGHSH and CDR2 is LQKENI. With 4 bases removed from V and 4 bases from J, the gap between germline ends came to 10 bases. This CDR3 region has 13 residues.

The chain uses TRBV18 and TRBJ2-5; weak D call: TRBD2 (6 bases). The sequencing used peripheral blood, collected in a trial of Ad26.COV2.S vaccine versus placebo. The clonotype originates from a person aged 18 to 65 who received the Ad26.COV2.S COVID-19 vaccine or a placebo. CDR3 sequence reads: CASSLTSTETQYF. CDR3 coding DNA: TGTGCCAGCTCACTTACTAGCACAGAGACCCAGTACTTC. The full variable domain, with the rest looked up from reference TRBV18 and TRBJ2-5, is NAGVMQNPRHLVRRRGQEARLRCSPMKGHSHVYWYRQLPEEGLKFMVYLQKENIIDESGMPKERFSAEFPKEGPSILRIQQVVRGDSAAYFCASSLTSTETQYFGPGTRLLVL.